Each of the 18 T cell receptor beta chains below was sequenced from the same sample in a study of blood T cell repertoires in COVID-19. Sequencing was performed with immunoSEQ multiplex PCR; in TCRdb, only in-frame clones are kept and a portion is missing. This table holds around 60,000 clones, approximately 92% found once. The sequenced sample was peripheral blood. These receptors came from a man aged 45 to 65 with active COVID-19.

V gene TRBV7-3 combines with J gene TRBJ2-1, with 8 bases identical to TRBD2. V lost 5 bases to trimming and J lost 2 bases; unmatched junction nucleotides: 11. The germline gives CDR1 SGHTA, CDR2 FQGTGA. CDR3 length: 17 amino acids. The CDR3 sequence: CASSLTTTSGTYNEQFF. In nucleotides, the CDR3 is TGTGCCAGCAGCCTCACAACTACTAGCGGAACCTACAATGAGCAGTTCTTC.

This chain joins TRBV29-1 and TRBJ2-1, with D perhaps matching TRBD2 (6 bases). This CDR3 contains 11 residues. The germline V gene has CDR1 SQVTM and CDR2 ANQGSEA. Trimming stripped 7 bases from V and 12 bases from J, with 16 bases between. CDR3 sequence: CSESSVGGQFF. The CDR3 DNA is TGCAGCGAATCATCGGTCGGGGGGCAGTTCTTC.

The chain links TRBV7-6 to TRBJ2-1; 10 bases line up with TRBD2. The CDR3 extends over 15 amino acids. The V segment lost 5 bases and the J segment 8 bases; nucleotides outside the gene matches: 9. Per the germline V gene, CDR1 is SGHVS and CDR2 is FNYEAQ. CDR3 sequence: CASSPLAGVRDEQFF. In DNA, the CDR3 is TGTGCCAGCAGCCCTCTAGCGGGAGTTAGGGATGAGCAGTTCTTC.

The J gene is TRBJ2-7, the V gene TRBV7-9; the D gene is possibly TRBD1 (6 bases). This CDR3 contains 13 residues. Germline CDR1 reads SEHNR; CDR2 reads FQNEAQ (reference sequence). V lost 5 bases and J 2 bases, leaving 10 bases between the germline ends. CDR3 coding DNA: TGTGCCAGCAGCCAAACAGGGACCTACGAGCAGTACTTC. This gives the protein CASSQTGTYEQYF.

V gene TRBV11-2 combines with J gene TRBJ2-1; D remains unclear. CDR3 length: 14 residues. Germline V CDR1 and CDR2: SGHAT, FQNNGV. The ends were cut back, 0 bases at V and 7 bases at J, with 10 bases in the middle. The CDR3 coding sequence is TGTGCCAGCAGCTTAGATCCACTAATAAATGAGCAGTTCTTC. Protein product: CASSLDPLINEQFF.

The CDR3 reads CASSLKETQYF. The CDR3 DNA sequence: TGTGCCAGCAGCCTAAAAGAGACCCAGTACTTC. The chain has TRBV7-2 and TRBJ2-5; unclear D gene. Germline CDR1 reads SGHTA; CDR2 reads FQGNSA. Deletions cut 5 bases from V and 3 bases from J, with 4 bases between. The CDR3 has 11 amino acids.

DNA for the CDR3: TGTGCCAGTAGTATCTACGGGGGGCGAAACACTGAAGCTTTCTTT. Encoded protein: CASSIYGGRNTEAFF. The chain carries TRBV19 and TRBJ1-1; maybe TRBD1 (6 bases). The CDR3 is made up of 15 amino acids. With 3 bases removed from V and 2 bases from J, the gap between germline ends came to 13 bases. In germline, CDR1 is LNHDA, CDR2 SQIVND (reference sequence).

The chain has TRBV12-5 and TRBJ2-1; 12 nucleotides line up with TRBD2. The CDR3 totals 22 residues. Germline CDR1 and CDR2: LGHNT and FRNRAP. Trimming cost V 0 bases and J 7 bases; bases outside gene matches: 22. The CDR3 DNA follows: TGTGCTAGTGGTTTGGTTCCTATGGCTAGCGGGAGGGCCGGTCGAGTTCTAAATGAGCAGTTCTTC. Translation gives CASGLVPMASGRAGRVLNEQFF.

The chain combines TRBV27 with TRBJ1-2; D gene ambiguous. Germline V gives CDR1 MNHEY, CDR2 SMNVEV (reference sequence). The CDR3 runs to 12 residues. V lost 5 bases, J lost 4 bases, and 8 bases lay in between. CDR3 coding DNA: TGTGCCAGCAGTCTCCGGGGCTATGGCTACACCTTC. This gives the protein CASSLRGYGYTF.

The chain uses TRBV27 and TRBJ2-2, with TRBD2 identical over 8 bases. Germline CDR1 MNHEY, CDR2 SMNVEV (reference sequence). V shed 5 bases, J shed 7 bases, and the junction held 15 bases outside the gene matches. The CDR3 sequence is 17 residues long. The CDR3: CASSRGPGGASFGELFF. DNA for the CDR3: TGTGCCAGCAGTAGGGGCCCCGGGGGGGCGTCGTTCGGGGAGCTGTTTTTT.

The chain is built from TRBV6-6 and TRBJ1-6; 7 bases match TRBD1. The CDR3 is 16 amino acids. V was pared by 6 bases and J by 3 bases, with 8 bases of the junction left unmatched. Germline CDR1 reads MNHNY; CDR2 reads SVGAGI (reference sequence). The CDR3 region is CASSRRGTVYNSPLHF. CDR3 in DNA: TGTGCCAGCAGCCGCCGTGGGACAGTCTATAATTCACCCCTCCACTTT.

This clone was found once. The rearrangement uses TRBV28 and TRBJ2-5; 9 nucleotides line up with TRBD1. The CDR3 runs 15 residues. The trim removed 2 bases at V and 5 bases at J, leaving 6 bases unmatched. The germline V gene encodes CDR1 MDHEN and CDR2 SYDVKM. CDR3 DNA sequence: TGTGCCAGCAGTTTACCAACAGGGGGCGCGGAGACCCAGTACTTC. As protein: CASSLPTGGAETQYF. Complete variable domain (other parts from reference TRBV28 and TRBJ2-5): DVKVTQSSRYLVKRTGEKVFLECVQDMDHENMFWYRQDPGLGLRLIYFSYDVKMKEKGDIPEGYSVSREKKERFSLILESASTNQTSMYLCASSLPTGGAETQYFGPGTRLLVL.

The rearrangement links TRBV27 to TRBJ2-7; 8 bases agree with TRBD2. CDR3 length: 13 amino acids. Germline V lookup: CDR1 MNHEY, CDR2 SMNVEV (reference sequence). V gave up 3 bases and J gave up 5 bases; unmatched junction bases: 3. The CDR3 sequence: CASSLAGGHEQYF. CDR3 bases: TGTGCCAGCAGTTTGGCGGGAGGCCACGAGCAGTACTTC.

The V gene is TRBV28, the J gene TRBJ1-2; D ambiguous. The CDR3 has 13 amino acids. Germline values: CDR1 MDHEN, CDR2 SYDVKM. V lost 1 base, J lost 4 bases, and 7 bases lay in between. For the CDR3, the DNA is TGTGCCAGCAGTTTATCAGTTCTCTATGGCTACACCTTC. Encoded protein: CASSLSVLYGYTF.

The chain employs TRBV2 and TRBJ2-5; the match to TRBD1 covers 11 bases. Germline CDR1 reads SNHLY; CDR2 reads FYNNEI. The junction had 3 bases not matched to a gene; V was cut back by 4 bases and J by 2 bases. The CDR3 contains 15 residues. The CDR3: CASSAGTGGQETQYF. In DNA, the CDR3 is TGTGCCAGCAGTGCCGGGACAGGGGGGCAAGAGACCCAGTACTTC.

The genes are TRBV2 and TRBJ2-1; D is unresolved. Germline V gene sequence: CDR1 SNHLY, CDR2 FYNNEI. Deletions cut 8 bases from V and 5 bases from J, with 10 bases between. There are 12 residues in the CDR3. In nucleotides, the CDR3 is TGTGCCAGCGAGGCTGGAAACAATGAGCAGTTCTTC. Its protein product is CASEAGNNEQFF. Together with reference TRBV2 and TRBJ2-1, the CDR3 gives the full variable domain: EPEVTQTPSHQVTQMGQEVILRCVPISNHLYFYWYRQILGQKVEFLVSFYNNEISEKSEIFDDQFSVERPDGSNFTLKIRSTKLEDSAMYFCASEAGNNEQFFGPGTRLTVL.

This clone was recorded only once. The chain links TRBV6-5 to TRBJ1-2, with D possibly TRBD1 on 5 matching bases. The CDR3 is 12 residues long. The V and J ends lost 6 bases and 4 bases respectively, with 9 bases between them. The germline CDR1 and CDR2 sequences are MNHEY and SVGAGI. CDR3 protein: CASRDRPYGYTF. CDR3 sequence (DNA): TGTGCCAGCAGAGACAGACCCTATGGCTACACCTTC.

V usage is TRBV12-5 and J usage is TRBJ2-5; the D gene is possibly TRBD1 (6 bases). CDR1 is LGHNT, CDR2 FRNRAP, per germline. The length of the CDR3 is 15 residues. Trimming shortened V by 2 bases and J by 1 base, and 11 bases separated the two germline ends. CDR3 sequence: CASGLRRGAQETQYF. CDR3 in DNA: TGTGCTAGTGGTTTGCGCAGGGGAGCCCAAGAGACCCAGTACTTC.